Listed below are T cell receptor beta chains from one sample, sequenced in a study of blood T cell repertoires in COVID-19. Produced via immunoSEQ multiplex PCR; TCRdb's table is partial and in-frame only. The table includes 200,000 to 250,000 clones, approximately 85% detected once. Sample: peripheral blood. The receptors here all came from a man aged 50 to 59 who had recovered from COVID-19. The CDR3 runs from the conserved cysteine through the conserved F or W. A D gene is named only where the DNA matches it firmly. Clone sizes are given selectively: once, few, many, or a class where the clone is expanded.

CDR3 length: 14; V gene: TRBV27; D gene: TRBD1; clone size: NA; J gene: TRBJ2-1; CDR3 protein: CASSLTGVFNEQFF; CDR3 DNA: TGTGCCAGCAGTTTAACAGGGGTTTTCAATGAGCAGTTCTTC
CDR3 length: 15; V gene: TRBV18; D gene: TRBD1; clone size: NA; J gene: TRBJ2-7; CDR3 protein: CASSPGDRSFYEQYF; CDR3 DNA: TGTGCCAGCTCACCTGGGGACAGGTCCTTTTACGAGCAGTACTTC
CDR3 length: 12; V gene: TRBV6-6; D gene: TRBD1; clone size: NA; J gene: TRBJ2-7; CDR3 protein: CASLGQAREQYF; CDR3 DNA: TGTGCCAGCCTAGGACAGGCACGCGAGCAGTACTTC
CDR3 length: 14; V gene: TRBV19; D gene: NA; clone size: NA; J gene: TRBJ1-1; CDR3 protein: CASRKLGGNTEAFF; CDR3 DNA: TGTGCCAGTAGAAAGTTGGGGGGGAACACTGAAGCTTTCTTT
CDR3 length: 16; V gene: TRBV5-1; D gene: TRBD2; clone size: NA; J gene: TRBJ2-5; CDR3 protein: CASSLGSSGSLETQYF; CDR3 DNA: TGCGCCAGCAGCTTGGGGTCTAGCGGGAGCCTGGAGACCCAGTACTTC
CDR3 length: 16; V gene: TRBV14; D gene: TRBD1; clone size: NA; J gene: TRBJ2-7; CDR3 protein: CASSQFGTGLVYEQYF; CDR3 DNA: TGTGCCAGCAGCCAATTCGGGACAGGGTTGGTCTACGAGCAGTACTTC
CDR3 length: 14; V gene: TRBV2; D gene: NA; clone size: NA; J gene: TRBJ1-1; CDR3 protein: CARSIPGGNTEAFF; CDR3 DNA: TGTGCCAGATCAATCCCCGGGGGGAACACTGAAGCTTTCTTT
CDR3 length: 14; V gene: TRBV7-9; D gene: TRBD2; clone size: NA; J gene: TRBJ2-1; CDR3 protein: CASSLSLAGNEQFF; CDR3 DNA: TGTGCCAGCAGCTTGTCCCTAGCGGGGAATGAGCAGTTCTTC
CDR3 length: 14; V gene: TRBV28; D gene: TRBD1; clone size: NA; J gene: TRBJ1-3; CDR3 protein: CASSLQGAGNTIYF; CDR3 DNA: TGTGCCAGCAGTTTACAGGGGGCTGGAAACACCATATATTTT
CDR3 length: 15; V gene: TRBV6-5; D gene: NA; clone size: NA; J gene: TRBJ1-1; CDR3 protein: CASSYSGLKGTEAFF; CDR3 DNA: TGTGCCAGCAGTTACTCAGGCTTGAAGGGGACTGAAGCTTTCTTT
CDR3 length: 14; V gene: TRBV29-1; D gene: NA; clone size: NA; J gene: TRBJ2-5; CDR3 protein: CSVDVGVSGKTQYF; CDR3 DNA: TGCAGCGTTGATGTCGGCGTCTCGGGGAAGACCCAGTACTTC
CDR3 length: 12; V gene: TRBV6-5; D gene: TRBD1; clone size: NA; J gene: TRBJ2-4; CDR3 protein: CATRQGKNIQYF; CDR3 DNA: TGTGCCACCCGACAGGGCAAAAACATTCAGTACTTC
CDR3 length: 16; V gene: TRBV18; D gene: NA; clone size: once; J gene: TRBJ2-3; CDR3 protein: CASSARLQRRADTQYF; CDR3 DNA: TGTGCCAGCTCGGCCCGTCTACAGAGGAGGGCAGATACGCAGTATTTT
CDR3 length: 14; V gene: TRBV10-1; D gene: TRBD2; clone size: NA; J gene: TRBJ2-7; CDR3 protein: CASSNSGSSYEQYF; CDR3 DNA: TGCGCCAGCAGTAATAGCGGGAGCTCCTACGAGCAGTACTTC
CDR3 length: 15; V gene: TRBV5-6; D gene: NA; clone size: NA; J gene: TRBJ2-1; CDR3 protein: CASSLFRGSYNEQFF; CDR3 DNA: TGTGCCAGCAGCTTATTCAGGGGCTCCTACAATGAGCAGTTCTTC
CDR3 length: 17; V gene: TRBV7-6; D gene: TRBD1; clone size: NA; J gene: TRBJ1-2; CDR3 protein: CASSLGPAGQGADGYTF; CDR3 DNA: TGTGCCAGCAGCTTAGGGCCGGCCGGCCAGGGGGCCGATGGCTACACCTTC
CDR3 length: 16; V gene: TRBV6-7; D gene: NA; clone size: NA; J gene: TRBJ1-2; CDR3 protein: CASSYPNRVEYYGYTF; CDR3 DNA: TGTGCCAGCAGTTACCCCAACAGGGTAGAGTACTATGGCTACACCTTC
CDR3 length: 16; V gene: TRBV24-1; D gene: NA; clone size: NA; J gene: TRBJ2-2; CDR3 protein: CATSETGTANTGELFF; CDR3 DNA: TGTGCCACCAGTGAAACCGGGACTGCGAACACCGGGGAGCTGTTTTTT
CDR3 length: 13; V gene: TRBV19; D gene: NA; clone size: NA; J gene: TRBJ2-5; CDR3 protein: CASSFASAETQYF; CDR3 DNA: TGTGCCAGTAGTTTTGCTAGCGCGGAGACCCAGTACTTC
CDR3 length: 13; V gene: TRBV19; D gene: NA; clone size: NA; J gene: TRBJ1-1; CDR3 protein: CASSIQGRTEAFF; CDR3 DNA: TGTGCCAGTAGTATACAGGGGCGGACTGAAGCTTTCTTT
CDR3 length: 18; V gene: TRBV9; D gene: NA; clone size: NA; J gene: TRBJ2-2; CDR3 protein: CASSVGPKRRRGTGELFF; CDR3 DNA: TGTGCCAGCAGCGTAGGACCCAAGCGGAGGCGGGGCACCGGGGAGCTGTTTTTT
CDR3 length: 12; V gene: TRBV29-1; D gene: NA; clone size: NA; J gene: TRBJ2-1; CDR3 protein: CSVEARTLVQFF; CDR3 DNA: TGCAGCGTTGAAGCGCGCACGCTCGTGCAGTTCTTC
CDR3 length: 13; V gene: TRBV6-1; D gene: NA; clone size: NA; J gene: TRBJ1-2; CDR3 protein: CASREGRNYGYTF; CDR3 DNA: TGTGCCAGCAGGGAAGGGCGGAACTATGGCTACACCTTC
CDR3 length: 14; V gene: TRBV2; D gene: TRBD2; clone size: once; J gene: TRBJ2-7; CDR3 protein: CASISLAGAGEQYF; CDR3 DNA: TGTGCCAGCATTTCACTAGCGGGAGCAGGCGAGCAGTACTTC
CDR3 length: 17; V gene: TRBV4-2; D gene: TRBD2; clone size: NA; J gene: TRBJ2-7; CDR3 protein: CASSQAGLAGGRYEQYF; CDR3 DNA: TGTGCCAGCAGCCAAGCCGGACTAGCGGGAGGGCGGTACGAGCAGTACTTC
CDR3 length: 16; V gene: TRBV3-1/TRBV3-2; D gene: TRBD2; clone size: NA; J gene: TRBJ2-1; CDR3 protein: CASSPWGGSSYNEQFF; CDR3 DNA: TGTGCCAGCAGCCCATGGGGCGGGAGCTCCTACAATGAGCAGTTCTTC